This record looks at one TCR beta chain sequence and its context. This entry comes from a study of long-term antiretroviral therapy in people with HIV. V was trimmed by 11 bases and J by 2 bases, leaving 10 bases between them. The CDR3 runs 12 residues. CDR1 and CDR2 (germline): SGHTA, FQGTGA. The run of the v3.0 immunoSEQ assay was at survey level. Some clones are missing from TCRdb's copy, which holds only in-frame ones; the method was immunoSEQ multiplex PCR. The table has about 27,000 clones, 93% seen once. The chain carries TRBV7-3 and TRBJ1-5; no clear D. This receptor was identified in a woman aged 40 to 55 with HIV. Sequenced here: unsorted PBMCs, sampled 7.6 years after starting antiretroviral therapy. CDR3 sequence reads: CADRAGNQPQHF. CDR3 bases: TGTGCCGATCGGGCAGGCAATCAGCCCCAGCATTTT. Using reference TRBV7-3 and TRBJ1-5 for the parts outside the CDR3, the full variable domain is GAGVSQTPSNKVTEKGKYVELRCDPISGHTALYWYRQSLGQGPEFLIYFQGTGAADDSGLPNDRFFAVRPEGSVSTLKIQRTERGDSAVYLCADRAGNQPQHFGDGTRLSIL.